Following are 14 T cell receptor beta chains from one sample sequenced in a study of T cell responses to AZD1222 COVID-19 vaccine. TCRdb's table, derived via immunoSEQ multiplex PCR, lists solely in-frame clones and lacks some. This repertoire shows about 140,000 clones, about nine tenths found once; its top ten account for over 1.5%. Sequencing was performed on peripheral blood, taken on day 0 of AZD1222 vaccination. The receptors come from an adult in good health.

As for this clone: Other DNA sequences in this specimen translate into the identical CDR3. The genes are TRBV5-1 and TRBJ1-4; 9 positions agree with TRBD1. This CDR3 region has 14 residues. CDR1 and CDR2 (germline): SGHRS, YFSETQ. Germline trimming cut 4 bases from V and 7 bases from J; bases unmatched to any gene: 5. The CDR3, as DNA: TGCGCCAGCAGCCTACAGGGGGCAGGTGAAAAACTGTTTTTT. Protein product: CASSLQGAGEKLFF.

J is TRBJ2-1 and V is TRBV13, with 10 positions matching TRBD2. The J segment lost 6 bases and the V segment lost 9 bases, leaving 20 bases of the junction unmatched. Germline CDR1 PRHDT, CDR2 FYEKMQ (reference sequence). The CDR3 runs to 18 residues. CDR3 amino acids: CASHRRLSGRGPGNEQFF. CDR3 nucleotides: TGTGCCAGTCATAGGCGACTAAGCGGGAGGGGCCCGGGCAATGAGCAGTTCTTC. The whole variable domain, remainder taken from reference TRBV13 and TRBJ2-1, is AAGVIQSPRHLIKEKRETATLKCYPIPRHDTVYWYQQGPGQDPQFLISFYEKMQSDKGSIPDRFSAQQFSDYHSELNMSSLELGDSALYFCASHRRLSGRGPGNEQFFGPGTRLTVL.

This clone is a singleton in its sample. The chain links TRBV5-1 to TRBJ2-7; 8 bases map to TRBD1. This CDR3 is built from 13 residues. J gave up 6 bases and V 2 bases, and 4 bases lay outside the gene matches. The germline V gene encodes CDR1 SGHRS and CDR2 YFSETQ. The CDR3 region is CASSFRTGREQYF. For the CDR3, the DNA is TGCGCCAGCAGCTTCCGGACAGGGCGCGAGCAGTACTTC.

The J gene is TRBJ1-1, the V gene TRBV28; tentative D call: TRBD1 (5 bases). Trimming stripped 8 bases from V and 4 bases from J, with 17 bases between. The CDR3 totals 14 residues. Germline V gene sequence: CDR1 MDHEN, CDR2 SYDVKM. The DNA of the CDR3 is TGTGCCAGCCATTTGGGACCGCGGGGCACTGAAGCTTTCTTT. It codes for CASHLGPRGTEAFF.

CDR3 nucleotides: TGTGCCAGCAGTGCCGGGACAGGGGCCACAGATACGCAGTATTTT. Its protein is CASSAGTGATDTQYF. This chain connects TRBV6-4 to TRBJ2-3; 10 bases are a match to TRBD1. Trimming at V came to 4 bases and at J to 2 bases, leaving 3 bases not matched to a gene. CDR3 length: 15 residues. The V gene's germline CDR1 is MRHNA and CDR2 SNTAGT.

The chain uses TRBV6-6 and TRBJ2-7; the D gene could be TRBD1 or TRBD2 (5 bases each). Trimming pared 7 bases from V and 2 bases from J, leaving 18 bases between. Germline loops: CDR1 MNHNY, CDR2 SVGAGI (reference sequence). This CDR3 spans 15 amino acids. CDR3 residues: CASTPGQGRTYEQYF. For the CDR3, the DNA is TGTGCCAGCACCCCAGGGCAGGGACGGACCTACGAGCAGTACTTC.

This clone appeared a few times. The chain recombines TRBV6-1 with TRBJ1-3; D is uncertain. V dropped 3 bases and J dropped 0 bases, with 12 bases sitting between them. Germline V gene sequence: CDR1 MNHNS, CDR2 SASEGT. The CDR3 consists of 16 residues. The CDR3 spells CASSDTADYSGNTIYF. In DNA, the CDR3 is TGTGCCAGCAGTGATACGGCAGACTACTCTGGAAACACCATATATTTT.

CDR3 in DNA: TGTGCCAGCAGTCGTGGCGGGTTGGCCTACGAGCAGTACTTC. It codes for CASSRGGLAYEQYF. The V gene is TRBV9, the J gene TRBJ2-7; D might be TRBD2 (5 bases). Trimming took 5 bases from V and 2 from J, leaving 14 bases between them. The CDR3 runs 14 residues. Looked up from germline, CDR1 is SGDLS and CDR2 is YYNGEE.

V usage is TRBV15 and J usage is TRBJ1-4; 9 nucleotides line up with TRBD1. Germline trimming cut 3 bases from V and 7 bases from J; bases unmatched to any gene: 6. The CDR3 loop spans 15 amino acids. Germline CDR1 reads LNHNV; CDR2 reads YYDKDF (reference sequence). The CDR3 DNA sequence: TGTGCCACCAGCAGTTACAGGGGGCTATTTGAAAAACTGTTTTTT. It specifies CATSSYRGLFEKLFF.

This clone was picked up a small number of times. The CDR3 nucleotides are TGTGCCAGCAGTCTATTGACAAGGGGGGTTGGTGGAAACATTCAGTACTTC. Amino acid sequence: CASSLLTRGVGGNIQYF. The rearrangement links TRBV27 to TRBJ2-4; tentatively, D is TRBD1 or TRBD2 (6 bases each). The germline CDR1 and CDR2 sequences are MNHEY and SMNVEV (reference sequence). V lost 5 bases and J 6 bases, leaving 23 bases between the germline ends. The CDR3 totals 17 residues.

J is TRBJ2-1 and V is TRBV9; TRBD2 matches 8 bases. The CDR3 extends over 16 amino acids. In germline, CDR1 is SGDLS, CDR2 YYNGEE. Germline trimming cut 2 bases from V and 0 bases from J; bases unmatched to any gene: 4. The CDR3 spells CASSVGGRSSYNEQFF. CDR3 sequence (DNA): TGTGCCAGCAGCGTGGGCGGGAGGAGCTCCTACAATGAGCAGTTCTTC.

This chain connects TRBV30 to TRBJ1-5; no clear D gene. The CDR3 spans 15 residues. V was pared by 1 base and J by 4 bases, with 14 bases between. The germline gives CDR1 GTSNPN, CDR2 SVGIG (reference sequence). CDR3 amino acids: CAWSEYNPGNQPQHF. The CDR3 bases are TGTGCCTGGAGTGAATACAACCCGGGGAATCAGCCCCAGCATTTT.

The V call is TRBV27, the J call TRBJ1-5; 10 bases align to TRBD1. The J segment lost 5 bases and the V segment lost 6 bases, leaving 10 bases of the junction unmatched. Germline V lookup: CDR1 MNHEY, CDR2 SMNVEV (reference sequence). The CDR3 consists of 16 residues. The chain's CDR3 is CASRTTTGGRDQPQHF. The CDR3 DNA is TGTGCCAGCAGAACAACGACAGGGGGCAGGGATCAGCCCCAGCATTTT.

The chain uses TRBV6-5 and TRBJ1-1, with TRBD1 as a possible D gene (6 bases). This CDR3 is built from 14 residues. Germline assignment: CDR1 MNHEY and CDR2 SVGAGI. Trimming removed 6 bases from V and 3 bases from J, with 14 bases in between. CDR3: CASSLQGPDTEAFF. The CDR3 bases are TGTGCCAGCAGCCTTCAGGGGCCCGACACTGAAGCTTTCTTT.